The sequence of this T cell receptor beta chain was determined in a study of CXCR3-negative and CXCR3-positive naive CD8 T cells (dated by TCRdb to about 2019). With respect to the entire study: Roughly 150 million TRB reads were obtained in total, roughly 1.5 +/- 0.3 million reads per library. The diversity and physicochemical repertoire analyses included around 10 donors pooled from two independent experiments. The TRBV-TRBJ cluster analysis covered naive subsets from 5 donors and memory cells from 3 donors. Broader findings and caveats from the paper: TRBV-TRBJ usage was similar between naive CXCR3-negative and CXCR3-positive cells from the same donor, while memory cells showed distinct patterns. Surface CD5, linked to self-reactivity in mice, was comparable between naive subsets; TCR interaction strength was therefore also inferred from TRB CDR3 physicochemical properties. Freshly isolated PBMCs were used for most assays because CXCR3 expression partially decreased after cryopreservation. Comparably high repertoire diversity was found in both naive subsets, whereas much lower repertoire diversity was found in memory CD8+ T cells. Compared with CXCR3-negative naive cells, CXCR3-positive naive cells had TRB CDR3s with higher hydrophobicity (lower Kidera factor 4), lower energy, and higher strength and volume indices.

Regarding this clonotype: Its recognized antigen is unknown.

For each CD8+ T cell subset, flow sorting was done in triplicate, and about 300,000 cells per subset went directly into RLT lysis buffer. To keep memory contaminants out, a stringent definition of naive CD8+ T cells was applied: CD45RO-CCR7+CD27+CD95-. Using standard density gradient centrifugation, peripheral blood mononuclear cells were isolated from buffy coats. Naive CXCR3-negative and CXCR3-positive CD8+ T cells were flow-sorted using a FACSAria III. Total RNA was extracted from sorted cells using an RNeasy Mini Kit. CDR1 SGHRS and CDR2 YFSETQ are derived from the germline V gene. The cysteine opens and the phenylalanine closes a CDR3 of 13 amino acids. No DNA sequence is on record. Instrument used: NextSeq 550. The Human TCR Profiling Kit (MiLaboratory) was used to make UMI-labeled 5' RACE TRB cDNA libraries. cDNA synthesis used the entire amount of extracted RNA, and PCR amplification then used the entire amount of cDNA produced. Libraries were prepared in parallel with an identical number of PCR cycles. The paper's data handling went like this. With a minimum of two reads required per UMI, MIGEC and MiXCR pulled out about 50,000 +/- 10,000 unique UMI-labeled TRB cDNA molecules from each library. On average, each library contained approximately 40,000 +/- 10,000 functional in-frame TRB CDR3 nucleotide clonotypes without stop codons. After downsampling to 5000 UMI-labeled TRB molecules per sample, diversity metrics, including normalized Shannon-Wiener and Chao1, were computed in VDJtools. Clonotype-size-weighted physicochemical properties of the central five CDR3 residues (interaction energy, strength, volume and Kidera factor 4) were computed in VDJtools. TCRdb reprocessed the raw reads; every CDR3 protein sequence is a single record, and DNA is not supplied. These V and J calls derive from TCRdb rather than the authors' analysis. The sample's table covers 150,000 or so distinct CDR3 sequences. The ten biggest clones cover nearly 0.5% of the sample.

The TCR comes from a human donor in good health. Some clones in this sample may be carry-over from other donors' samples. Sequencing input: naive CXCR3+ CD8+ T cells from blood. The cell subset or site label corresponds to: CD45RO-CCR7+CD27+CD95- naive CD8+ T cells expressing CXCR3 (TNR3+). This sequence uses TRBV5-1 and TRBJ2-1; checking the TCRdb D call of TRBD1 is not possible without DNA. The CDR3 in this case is CASTSQGRNEQFF.